Below are 13 T cell receptor beta chains sequenced from a single sample in a study of CD8 T cells in ankylosing spondylitis. Findings and limits, study-wide: Ankylosing spondylitis blood appeared to carry a characteristic TCR beta motif of roughly 8 highly homologous variants.

No antigens are known for them. TCRdb called the 5' RACE reads again in MiXCR, with one record for every CDR3 protein. The data show roughly 300,000 distinct CDR3 sequences, approximately 8.2% seen once. What was sequenced was blood, either unsorted or a sorted T cell fraction (not recorded which). The source of these receptors is a male donor with ankylosing spondylitis.

V usage is TRBV5-1 and J usage is TRBJ1-2, with 7 bases fitting TRBD1. The CDR3 is 13 residues long. CDR1 is SGHRS, CDR2 YFSETQ, per germline. The V and J ends lost 4 bases and 5 bases, in that order; junction bases with no gene match: 5. CDR3 in DNA: TGCGCCAGCAGCGAGGGACAGATATATGGCTACACCTTC. It yields the protein CASSEGQIYGYTF. The full variable domain, in which reference TRBV5-1 and TRBJ1-2 provide the parts outside the CDR3, is KAGVTQTPRYLIKTRGQQVTLSCSPISGHRSVSWYQQTPGQGLQFLFEYFSETQRNKGNFPGRFSGRQFSNSRSEMNVSTLELGDSALYLCASSEGQIYGYTFGSGTRLTVV.

The sample holds a few counts of this clonotype. The junction departs from the called germline gene at one end, perhaps through a read error. The gene calls are TRBV7-2 and TRBJ2-2, with D unclear. In germline, CDR1 is SGHTA, CDR2 FQGNSA. The CDR3 has 13 amino acids. As DNA, the CDR3 is TGTGCCAGCAGCTTACTCTACACCGAGGAGCTGTTTTTT. Translation: CASSLLYTEELFF.

This clonotype appeared many times. The chain recombines TRBV6-5 with TRBJ2-3; a weak D match, TRBD2 (7 bases). CDR1 MNHEY and CDR2 SVGAGI come from the germline V gene. Trimming cost V 0 bases and J 7 bases, with 17 bases left between them. The CDR3 loop spans 16 amino acids. The CDR3 DNA is TGTGCCAGCAGTTACTCATCCGGAGGGAGGGGGAATACGCAGTATTTT. Protein sequence: CASSYSSGGRGNTQYF.

CDR3 region: CASSTPPGLPYNEQFF. DNA for the CDR3: TGTGCCAGCAGCACACCTCCGGGACTCCCCTACAATGAGCAGTTCTTC. The chain carries TRBV6-1 and TRBJ2-1; weak D call: TRBD2 (6 bases). Between the trimmed V and J ends, which lost 6 bases and 2 bases, there was a span of 17 bases. The CDR3 runs 16 residues. Germline CDR1 and CDR2: MNHNS and SASEGT.

The chain has TRBV15 and TRBJ2-7; perhaps TRBD1 as D (5 bases). The CDR3 consists of 17 residues. Trimming removed 0 bases at V and 4 bases at J, with 19 bases between. CDR1 LNHNV and CDR2 YYDKDF come from the germline V gene (reference sequence). The CDR3 reads CATSRDIDSRNPYEQYF. The CDR3 DNA is TGTGCCACCAGCAGAGATATAGACAGCCGGAACCCTTACGAGCAGTACTTC.

A few counts support this clonotype. This chain links TRBV5-1 with TRBJ2-1; 7 bases match TRBD2. Germline V lookup: CDR1 SGHRS, CDR2 YFSETQ. CDR3 size: 15 residues. V lost 7 bases and J lost 4; bases outside the gene matches: 11. CDR3 sequence: CASAPTSQNYNEQFF. The CDR3 DNA sequence: TGCGCCAGCGCCCCGACTAGCCAAAATTACAATGAGCAGTTCTTC.

This clonotype was counted many times. The rearrangement joins TRBV30 to TRBJ1-2; TRBD1 matches at 9 bases. In germline, CDR1 is GTSNPN, CDR2 SVGIG (reference sequence). This CDR3 spans 14 amino acids. The V and J ends lost 2 bases and 7 bases, in that order; junction bases with no gene match: 8. The CDR3 loop reads CAWSLHGTGSGYTF. The CDR3 coding sequence is TGTGCCTGGAGTCTACATGGGACAGGGAGTGGCTACACCTTC.

The chain combines TRBV29-1 with TRBJ2-5, with TRBD1 matching 10 bases. J gave up 5 bases and V 4 bases, and 7 bases lay outside the gene matches. The CDR3 extends over 14 amino acids. Germline CDR1 and CDR2: SQVTM and ANQGSEA. The CDR3, as DNA: TGCAGCGTTGGGGTTTGGGACAGGGGTGAGACCCAGTACTTC. This codes for CSVGVWDRGETQYF.

This clonotype occurred many times. This chain links TRBV18 with TRBJ2-3; D is unresolved. Trimming removed 3 bases from V and 5 bases from J, with 9 bases in between. CDR3 length equals 13 residues. Germline V lookup: CDR1 KGHSH, CDR2 LQKENI. The CDR3 is CASSPNPEDTQYF. CDR3 DNA: TGTGCCAGCTCACCGAACCCAGAAGATACGCAGTATTTT.

The chain employs TRBV5-1 and TRBJ2-1; D is undetermined. Per germline, CDR1 SGHRS and CDR2 YFSETQ. This CDR3 is 15 amino acids long. Trimming pared 0 bases from V and 0 bases from J, leaving 7 bases between. Here the CDR3 reads CASSLGTPSYNEQFF. DNA of the CDR3: TGCGCCAGCAGCTTGGGAACTCCCTCCTACAATGAGCAGTTCTTC. Supplemented by reference TRBV5-1 and TRBJ2-1, the full variable domain reads KAGVTQTPRYLIKTRGQQVTLSCSPISGHRSVSWYQQTPGQGLQFLFEYFSETQRNKGNFPGRFSGRQFSNSRSEMNVSTLELGDSALYLCASSLGTPSYNEQFFGPGTRLTVL.

J is TRBJ2-7 and V is TRBV7-8, with D maybe TRBD2 (5 bases). Germline CDR1 and CDR2: SGHVS and FQNEAQ. V gave up 8 bases and J gave up 3 bases, with 11 bases separating them. This CDR3 has 12 amino acids. The CDR3 here is CASGGSVYEQYF. CDR3 DNA sequence: TGTGCCAGCGGAGGTTCCGTCTACGAGCAGTACTTC.

The V gene is TRBV7-6, the J gene TRBJ1-5; perhaps TRBD1 as D (5 bases). CDR3 length equals 14 residues. CDR1 is SGHVS and CDR2 is FNYEAQ in the germline V gene. The V end was cut by 1 base, the J end by 8 bases, with 12 bases between. This chain's CDR3 is CASSLVGGVEPQHF. The CDR3, as DNA: TGTGCCAGCAGCTTAGTGGGGGGAGTGGAGCCCCAGCATTTT.

Many counts were recorded for this clonotype. J is TRBJ1-1 and V is TRBV3-1, with 7 bases aligning to TRBD1. J lost 4 bases, V lost 4 bases, and 12 bases had no gene match. Germline values: CDR1 LGHDT, CDR2 YNNKEL (reference sequence). This CDR3 has 16 amino acids. CDR3 sequence: CASSPTGEGRSTEAFF. CDR3 sequence (DNA): TGTGCCAGCAGCCCAACAGGGGAAGGGCGTAGCACTGAAGCTTTCTTT. Complete variable domain (other parts from reference TRBV3-1 and TRBJ1-1): DTAVSQTPKYLVTQMGNDKSIKCEQNLGHDTMYWYKQDSKKFLKIMFSYNNKELIINETVPNRFSPKSPDKAHLNLHINSLELGDSAVYFCASSPTGEGRSTEAFFGQGTRLTVV.